This TCR beta chain was captured in a study of identical twins. This CDR3 comprises 13 residues. V dropped 7 bases and J dropped 4 bases, with 10 bases sitting between them. In TCRdb, the 5' RACE reads were re-called with MiXCR into one record per CDR3 protein. This repertoire shows some 1,700,000 distinct CDR3 sequences, 32% found once; its top ten account for about 0.27%. The TCR sequence derives from a newborn girl in good health. This rearrangement joins TRBV12-3 or TRBV12-4 to TRBJ2-2, with no clear D. Sequenced material: cord blood. Here the CDR3 reads CASILQATGELFF. DNA of the CDR3: TGTGCCAGCATCCTTCAGGCCACCGGGGAGCTGTTTTTT.